This is a list of T cell receptor beta chains from one sample in a study of T cell clonotyping in hematopoietic cell transplantation. Data came from immunoSEQ multiplex PCR; TCRdb stores just in-frame clones and leaves some out. Counted here are about 8,000 clones, 94% occurring once; the ten biggest clones make up around 1.2%. This specimen was peripheral blood mononuclear cells, taken 30 days after allogeneic stem cell transplant. These receptors were taken from a male patient aged 60 to 75 who had an allogeneic stem cell transplant from an unrelated donor, so T cells may come from the graft donor. Some clones in this sample may be carry-over from other donors' samples. Both conserved end residues are part of each CDR3. The order of the fields is V gene, D gene, J gene, CDR3 length, clone size, CDR3 protein, CDR3 DNA. D genes are given only for firm matches. Not every row has a clone size; where given, it reads once, few, many or a size class.

TRBV16	TRBD1	TRBJ2-5	14	-	CASSRLGTAETQYF	TGTGCCAGCAGCCGTCTCGGGACAGCTGAGACCCAGTACTTC
TRBV30	-	TRBJ2-6	14	-	CAWKGYSGANVLTF	TGTGCCTGGAAGGGGTACTCTGGGGCCAACGTCCTGACTTTC
TRBV5-1	TRBD2	TRBJ2-7	18	-	CASSLRTSGSASSYEQYF	TGCGCCAGCAGCTTGCGAACTAGCGGGAGCGCGAGCTCCTACGAGCAGTACTTC
TRBV2	TRBD2	TRBJ2-1	17	-	CASSDTVGLAAYNEQFF	TGTGCCAGCAGTGATACAGTGGGACTAGCGGCCTACAATGAGCAGTTCTTC
TRBV7-9	-	TRBJ1-5	13	-	CASSVTATQPQHF	TGTGCCAGCAGCGTGACAGCTACTCAGCCCCAGCATTTT
TRBV6-6	TRBD1	TRBJ1-5	16	-	CASSILGQGLNQPQHF	TGTGCCAGCAGTATACTGGGACAGGGACTCAATCAGCCCCAGCATTTT
TRBV7-6	-	TRBJ1-1	16	-	CASSFRGLGRSTEAFF	TGTGCCAGCAGCTTTAGAGGCCTGGGGCGGAGCACTGAAGCTTTCTTT
TRBV4-3	TRBD1	TRBJ1-2	14	-	CASSQGTGGPGYTF	TGCGCCAGCAGCCAGGGGACAGGGGGCCCTGGCTACACCTTC
TRBV19	TRBD2	TRBJ2-2	18	-	CASSDERLAGGYTGELFF	TGTGCCAGTAGTGACGAGCGACTAGCGGGAGGATACACCGGGGAGCTGTTTTTT
TRBV30	-	TRBJ2-3	13	-	CAWNTVFTDTQYF	TGTGCCTGGAATACCGTCTTCACAGATACGCAGTATTTT
TRBV6-6	TRBD2	TRBJ2-1	15	-	CASSRTSGFYNEQFF	TGTGCCAGCAGCCGGACTAGCGGGTTCTACAATGAGCAGTTCTTC
TRBV27	TRBD1	TRBJ1-1	13	-	CASSAGRGTEAFF	TGTGCCAGCAGTGCGGGCAGGGGGACTGAAGCTTTCTTT
TRBV6-1	TRBD1	TRBJ2-3	16	-	CASSALPGQGTDTQYF	TGTGCCAGCAGTGCACTACCGGGACAGGGCACAGATACGCAGTATTTT
TRBV27	-	TRBJ1-5	18	-	CASSLNGGFLHGNQPQHF	TGTGCCAGCAGTTTAAATGGGGGTTTCCTCCACGGAAATCAGCCCCAGCATTTT
TRBV2	-	TRBJ2-7	13	-	CASSEQGIHEQYF	TGTGCCAGCAGTGAACAGGGAATCCACGAGCAGTACTTC
TRBV27	TRBD1	TRBJ1-3	14	-	CASSPLDRVDTIYF	TGTGCCAGCAGTCCCTTGGACAGGGTAGACACCATATATTTT
TRBV28	-	TRBJ2-7	13	-	CATTSLNSYEQYF	TGTGCCACCACTTCGTTGAATTCCTACGAGCAGTACTTC
TRBV9	TRBD1	TRBJ2-1	16	-	CASSADDGGQVNEQFF	TGTGCCAGCAGCGCAGACGATGGGGGACAGGTCAATGAGCAGTTCTTC
TRBV11-2	-	TRBJ2-1	14	-	CASSSSGVGGEQFF	TGTGCCAGCAGCTCGTCGGGAGTAGGGGGTGAGCAGTTCTTC
TRBV10-3	TRBD1	TRBJ2-7	15	-	CAISGTGQASYEQYF	TGTGCCATCAGTGGCACGGGACAGGCGAGCTACGAGCAGTACTTC
TRBV6-1	-	TRBJ1-5	15	-	CASLTQGLSNQPQHF	TGTGCCAGCCTTACACAGGGACTGAGCAATCAGCCCCAGCATTTT
TRBV14	TRBD1	TRBJ1-2	15	-	CASSQAPGGNYGYTF	TGTGCCAGCAGCCAAGCCCCAGGGGGAAACTATGGCTACACCTTC
TRBV29-1	TRBD1	TRBJ2-4	15	-	CSVVRQGASKNIQYF	TGCAGCGTTGTCCGACAGGGGGCATCCAAAAACATTCAGTACTTC
TRBV7-9	-	TRBJ2-3	11	-	CASSSQITQYF	TGTGCCAGCAGCTCTCAGATTACGCAGTATTTT
TRBV19	-	TRBJ2-7	15	-	CASSGFRDGDYEQYF	TGTGCCAGTAGTGGATTTAGGGACGGTGACTACGAGCAGTACTTC
TRBV28	TRBD1	TRBJ2-4	15	-	CASSRPTGQKNIQYF	TGTGCCAGCAGTCGACCAACGGGACAGAAAAACATTCAGTACTTC
TRBV4-2	-	TRBJ2-1	13	-	CASSQGRHNEQFF	TGTGCCAGCAGCCAAGGACGGCACAATGAGCAGTTCTTC
TRBV9	TRBD1	TRBJ1-1	15	-	CASSVITGGHTEAFF	TGTGCCAGCAGCGTAATAACAGGGGGGCACACTGAAGCTTTCTTT
TRBV28	-	TRBJ1-3	16	-	CASSGFRDISGNTIYF	TGTGCCAGCAGTGGATTCCGGGACATCTCTGGAAACACCATATATTTT
TRBV29-1	-	TRBJ1-1	11	-	CSVPANTEAFF	TGCAGCGTTCCAGCAAACACTGAAGCTTTCTTT
TRBV5-8	-	TRBJ1-3	15	-	CASSPAIGPGNTIYF	TGTGCCAGCAGCCCGGCCATCGGGCCGGGAAACACCATATATTTT
TRBV11-1	TRBD2	TRBJ2-3	16	-	CASSRRLAGRTDTQYF	TGTGCCAGCAGCCGAAGACTAGCGGGACGCACAGATACGCAGTATTTT
TRBV6-6	-	TRBJ2-7	15	once	CASSYIGTQTYEQYF	TGTGCCAGCAGTTACATAGGGACACAAACTTACGAGCAGTACTTC
TRBV9	-	TRBJ2-1	13	-	CASSPESYNEQFF	TGTGCCAGCAGCCCCGAGTCCTACAATGAGCAGTTCTTC
TRBV2	-	TRBJ1-5	13	few	CASSLGARQPQHF	TGTGCCAGCAGTCTCGGGGCTCGTCAGCCCCAGCATTTT
TRBV7-8	TRBD1	TRBJ1-1	15	-	CASSLTATDRVGAFF	TGTGCCAGCAGCTTAACCGCCACCGACAGGGTCGGAGCTTTCTTT
TRBV7-9	-	TRBJ2-1	16	-	CASSLAAGKGDGEQFF	TGTGCCAGCAGCTTAGCGGCGGGGAAGGGTGACGGTGAGCAGTTCTTC
TRBV9	-	TRBJ2-7	14	-	CASSVERSSYEQYF	TGTGCCAGCAGCGTAGAAAGGTCCTCCTACGAGCAGTACTTC
TRBV5-1	-	TRBJ2-5	16	-	CASSYRTGQRPGTQYF	TGCGCCAGCAGCTACAGAACTGGACAGCGCCCGGGGACCCAGTACTTC
TRBV6-5	-	TRBJ2-7	14	-	CASKWRGTSYEQYF	TGTGCCAGCAAGTGGAGGGGGACTTCTTACGAGCAGTACTTC
TRBV7-2	-	TRBJ1-2	17	once	CASSSPSKGRLLDGYTF	TGTGCCAGCAGCTCTCCATCTAAGGGACGCCTACTAGATGGCTACACCTTC
TRBV27	-	TRBJ2-2	13	-	CASSLAGIGELFF	TGTGCCAGCAGTTTGGCGGGAATAGGGGAGCTGTTTTTT
TRBV5-1	-	TRBJ2-7	15	-	CASSLEWAGSYEQYF	TGCGCCAGCAGCCTGGAGTGGGCCGGCTCCTACGAGCAGTACTTC
TRBV28	-	TRBJ2-3	15	-	CASSGIDRPTDTQYF	TGTGCCAGCAGTGGGATCGATCGGCCCACAGATACGCAGTATTTT
TRBV6-1	-	TRBJ2-7	13	-	CASSENLLYEQYF	TGTGCCAGCAGTGAAAACCTCCTATACGAGCAGTACTTC
TRBV7-2	-	TRBJ2-3	14	few	CASSLIFFPDTQYF	TGTGCCAGCAGCTTAATCTTCTTCCCAGATACGCAGTATTTT
TRBV7-9	-	TRBJ1-3	15	-	CASSLAEVIENTIYF	TGTGCCAGCAGCTTAGCGGAGGTTATTGAAAACACCATATATTTT
TRBV6-6	-	TRBJ2-7	16	-	CASTPRRQGPYYEQYF	TGTGCCAGCACCCCTCGGCGGCAGGGTCCTTACTACGAGCAGTACTTC
TRBV19	-	TRBJ1-1	16	-	CASTSEALLMNTEAFF	TGTGCCAGTACCTCGGAGGCACTCCTAATGAACACTGAAGCTTTCTTT